This TCR beta chain appears in the sequencing data of a study of identical twins. A universal primer binding site was introduced by template switching. The final cDNA contained unique molecular identifiers. MiXCR, run by TCRdb on the 5' RACE reads, gives a single entry per CDR3 protein. The table lists around 500,000 distinct CDR3 sequences, 12% to 15% of them singletons. This sample was shared with a second study, whose subject was yellow fever vaccine responses in identical twins.

The receptor was derived from a woman between 18 and 30 years old in good health. Sequenced input: CD4+ T cells sorted from blood.

CDR3 DNA sequence: TGTGCCAGCAGTTACTCTGGTTCTCCCCTCCACTTT. Its translation is CASSYSGSPLHF. V usage is TRBV6-5 and J usage is TRBJ1-6; no reliable D call. This CDR3 is built from 12 residues. V was cut by 0 bases and J by 13 bases, with 7 bases left in between. CDR1 and CDR2 from the germline V gene are MNHEY and SVGAGI.